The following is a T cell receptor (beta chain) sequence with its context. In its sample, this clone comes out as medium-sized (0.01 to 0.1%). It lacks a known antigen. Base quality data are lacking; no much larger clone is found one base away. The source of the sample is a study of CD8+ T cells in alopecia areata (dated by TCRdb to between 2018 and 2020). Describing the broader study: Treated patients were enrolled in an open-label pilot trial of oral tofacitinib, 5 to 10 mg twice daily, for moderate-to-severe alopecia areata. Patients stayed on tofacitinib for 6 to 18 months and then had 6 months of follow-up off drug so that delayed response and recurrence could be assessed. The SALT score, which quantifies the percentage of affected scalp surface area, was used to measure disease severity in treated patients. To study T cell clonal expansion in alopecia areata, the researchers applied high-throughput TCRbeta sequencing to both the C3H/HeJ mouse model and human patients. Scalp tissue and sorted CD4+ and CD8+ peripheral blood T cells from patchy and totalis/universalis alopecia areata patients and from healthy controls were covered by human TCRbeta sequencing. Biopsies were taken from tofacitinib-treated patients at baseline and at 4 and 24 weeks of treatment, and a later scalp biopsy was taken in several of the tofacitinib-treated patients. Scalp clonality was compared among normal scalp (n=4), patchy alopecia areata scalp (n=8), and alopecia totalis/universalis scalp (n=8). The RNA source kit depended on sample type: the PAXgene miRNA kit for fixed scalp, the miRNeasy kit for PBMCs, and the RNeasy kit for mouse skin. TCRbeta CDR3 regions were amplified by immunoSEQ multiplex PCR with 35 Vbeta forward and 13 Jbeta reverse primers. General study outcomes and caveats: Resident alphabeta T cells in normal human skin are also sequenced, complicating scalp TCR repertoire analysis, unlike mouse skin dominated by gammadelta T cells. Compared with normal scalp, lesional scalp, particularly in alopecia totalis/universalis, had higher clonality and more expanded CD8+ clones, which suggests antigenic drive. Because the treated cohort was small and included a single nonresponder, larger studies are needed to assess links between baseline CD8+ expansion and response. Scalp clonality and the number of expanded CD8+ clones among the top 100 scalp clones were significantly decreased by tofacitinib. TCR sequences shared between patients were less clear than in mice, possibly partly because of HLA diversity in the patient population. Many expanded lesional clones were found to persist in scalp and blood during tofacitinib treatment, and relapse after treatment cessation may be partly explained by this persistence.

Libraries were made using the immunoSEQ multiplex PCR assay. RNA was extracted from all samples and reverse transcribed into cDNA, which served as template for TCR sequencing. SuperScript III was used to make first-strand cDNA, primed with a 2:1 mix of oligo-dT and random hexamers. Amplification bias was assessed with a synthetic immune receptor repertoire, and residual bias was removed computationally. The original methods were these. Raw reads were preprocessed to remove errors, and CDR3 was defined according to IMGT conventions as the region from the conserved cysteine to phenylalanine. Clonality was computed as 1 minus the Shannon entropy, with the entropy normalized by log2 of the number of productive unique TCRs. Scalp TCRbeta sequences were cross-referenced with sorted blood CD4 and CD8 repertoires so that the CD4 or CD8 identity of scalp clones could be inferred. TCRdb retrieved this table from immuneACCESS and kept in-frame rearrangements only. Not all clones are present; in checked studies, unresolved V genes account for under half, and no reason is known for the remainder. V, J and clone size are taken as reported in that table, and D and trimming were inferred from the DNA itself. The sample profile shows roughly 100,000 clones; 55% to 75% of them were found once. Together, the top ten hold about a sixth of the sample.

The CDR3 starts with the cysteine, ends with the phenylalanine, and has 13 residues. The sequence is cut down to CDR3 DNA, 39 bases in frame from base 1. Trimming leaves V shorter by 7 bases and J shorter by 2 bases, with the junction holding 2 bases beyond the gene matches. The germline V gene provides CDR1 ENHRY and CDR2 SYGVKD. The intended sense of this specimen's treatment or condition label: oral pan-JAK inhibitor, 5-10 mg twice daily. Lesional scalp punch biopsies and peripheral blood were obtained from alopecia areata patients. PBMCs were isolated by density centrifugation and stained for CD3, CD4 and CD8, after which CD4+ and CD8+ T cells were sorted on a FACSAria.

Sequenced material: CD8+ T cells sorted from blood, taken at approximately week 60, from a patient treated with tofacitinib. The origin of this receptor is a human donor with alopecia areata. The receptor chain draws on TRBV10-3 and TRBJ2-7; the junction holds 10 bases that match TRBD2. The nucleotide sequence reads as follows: TGTGCCATCAAGCGGGGGGGACCCTACGAGCAGTACTTC. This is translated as CAIKRGGPYEQYF.